The 20 T cell receptor beta chains reported below all come from one sample, sequenced in a study of blood T cell repertoires in COVID-19. Assay: immunoSEQ multiplex PCR; the TCRdb copy retains only in-frame clones and omits some. The repertoire has more than 100,000 clones, approximately 87% of them found once; the top ten carry over 10%. Sequencing was carried out using peripheral blood. The receptors were gathered from a human donor in a cohort sampled during active or convalescent COVID-19.

The chain carries TRBV12-3 or TRBV12-4 and TRBJ1-2, with 8 bases identical to TRBD1. Trimming cost V 8 bases and J 13 bases; bases outside gene matches: 12. The CDR3 contains 12 residues. Written as DNA, the CDR3 is TGTGCCAGCCAGACAGGGGCTCAGGGTTGCACCTTC. Amino acid sequence: CASQTGAQGCTF.

This clone was detected only once. V usage is TRBV4-2 and J usage is TRBJ1-1; TRBD1 might be the D (6 bases). Germline V lookup: CDR1 LGHNA, CDR2 YNFKEQ. V lost 0 bases, J lost 10 bases, and 12 bases lay in between. The CDR3 runs to 13 residues. The DNA of the CDR3 is TGTGCCAGCAGCCAAGAGGGGGCCGGTGGAGCTTTCTTT. Translated, it gives CASSQEGAGGAFF.

The chain joins TRBV6-5 to TRBJ1-4, with D possibly TRBD1 on 5 matching bases. From germline, CDR1 is MNHEY and CDR2 SVGAGI. V lost 11 bases and J lost 5, with 12 bases in between. CDR3 size: 12 residues. The CDR3 region is CAGGGSNEKLFF. DNA of the CDR3: TGTGCCGGGGGGGGGAGCAATGAAAAACTGTTTTTT.

On this clone: Other DNA variants within this sample encode the same CDR3. The chain couples TRBV4-1 to TRBJ1-5; the D is unclear. Per the germline V gene, CDR1 is MGHRA and CDR2 is YSYEKL. V lost 0 bases to trimming and J lost 2 bases, with 17 bases between them. The CDR3 is 18 amino acids. CDR3 residues: CASSQEPLAGFRNQPQHF. CDR3 coding DNA: TGCGCCAGCAGCCAAGAACCTCTTGCAGGCTTTCGCAATCAGCCCCAGCATTTT.

The chain carries TRBV4-3 and TRBJ2-1; 11 bases match TRBD2. The germline V gene has CDR1 LGHNA and CDR2 YSLEER. The CDR3 spans 18 residues. V trimming: 0 bases; J trimming: 8 bases; junction bases outside the gene matches: 12. CDR3 sequence reads: CASSQDSLAGGPVDEQFF. CDR3 coding DNA: TGCGCCAGCAGCCAAGATTCTCTAGCGGGGGGCCCGGTCGATGAGCAGTTCTTC.

The V and J genes are TRBV19 and TRBJ2-6, with unresolved D. CDR1 LNHDA and CDR2 SQIVND come from the germline V gene (reference sequence). Trimming took off 2 bases at V and 0 bases at J, with 8 bases between the two ends. The CDR3 is 16 residues long. CDR3 amino acids: CASSISLSSGANVLTF. The CDR3 coding sequence is TGTGCCAGTAGTATATCCCTCTCCTCTGGGGCCAACGTCCTGACTTTC. The variable domain in full, completed from reference TRBV19 and TRBJ2-6, reads DGGITQSPKYLFRKEGQNVTLSCEQNLNHDAMYWYRQDPGQGLRLIYYSQIVNDFQKGDIAEGYSVSREKKESFPLTVTSAQKNPTAFYLCASSISLSSGANVLTFGAGSRLTVL.

V usage is TRBV7-3 and J usage is TRBJ2-1; TRBD2 matches 12 bases. The germline V gene encodes CDR1 SGHTA and CDR2 FQGTGA. V lost 5 bases, J lost 10 bases, and 9 bases stayed unmatched. The CDR3 length is 15 residues. CDR3 region: CASSRPSGGAREQFF. CDR3 sequence (DNA): TGTGCCAGCAGCCGACCTAGCGGGGGGGCAAGAGAGCAGTTCTTC.

The CDR3 coding sequence is TGTGCTAGTGCCTTCACCCGTGCGGGACAGCTGAACACCGGGGAGCTGTTTTTT. It specifies CASAFTRAGQLNTGELFF. The V and J genes are TRBV12-5 and TRBJ2-2, with D tentatively TRBD1 (7 bases). The germline V gene encodes CDR1 LGHNT and CDR2 FRNRAP. Deletions cut 7 bases from V and 1 base from J, with 22 bases between. CDR3 length: 18 amino acids.

This sequence joins TRBV4-2 and TRBJ2-5, with D perhaps TRBD1 (6 bases). The CDR3 spans 18 residues. The germline V gene encodes CDR1 LGHNA and CDR2 YNFKEQ. With 0 bases removed from V and 5 bases from J, the gap between germline ends came to 22 bases. CDR3 sequence reads: CASSQEGGQQNLRETQYF. The DNA for the CDR3 is TGTGCCAGCAGCCAAGAGGGTGGACAGCAGAACCTCCGGGAGACCCAGTACTTC.

DNA of the CDR3: TGTGCCAGTAGTATCCACAGGGAAATAAACTATGGCTACACCTTC. Translation: CASSIHREINYGYTF. The chain couples TRBV19 to TRBJ1-2; D may be TRBD1 (6 bases). V shed 3 bases and J shed 2 bases, with 13 bases lying between them. The CDR3 is made up of 15 amino acids. Germline V gene lookup returns CDR1 LNHDA and CDR2 SQIVND (reference sequence). Drawing the rest from reference TRBV19 and TRBJ1-2, the complete variable domain is DGGITQSPKYLFRKEGQNVTLSCEQNLNHDAMYWYRQDPGQGLRLIYYSQIVNDFQKGDIAEGYSVSREKKESFPLTVTSAQKNPTAFYLCASSIHREINYGYTFGSGTRLTVV.

In this sample, this clone turned up a few times. The V call is TRBV6-5, the J call TRBJ1-1, with D perhaps matching TRBD1 (6 bases). The CDR3 is 15 amino acids. Trimming cost V 0 bases and J 5 bases, with 13 bases left between them. Germline CDR1 is MNHEY and CDR2 is SVGAGI. In DNA form, the CDR3 reads TGTGCCAGCAGTTACTCGTCAGGGGCGGGTACTGAAGCTTTCTTT. This translates into CASSYSSGAGTEAFF.

The rearrangement links TRBV18 to TRBJ2-3, with TRBD1 matching over 11 bases. CDR1 and CDR2 from the germline V gene are KGHSH and LQKENI. V was pared by 6 bases and J by 3 bases, with 2 bases of the junction left unmatched. The CDR3 runs 14 residues. CDR3 sequence reads: CASSGQGGTDTQYF. The CDR3 nucleotides are TGTGCCAGCTCGGGACAGGGGGGAACAGATACGCAGTATTTT.

V gene TRBV7-2 combines with J gene TRBJ2-1, with 7 bases aligning to TRBD2. Germline V lookup: CDR1 SGHTA, CDR2 FQGNSA. The CDR3 runs 15 residues. V shed 4 bases, J shed 3 bases, and the junction held 6 bases outside the gene matches. The CDR3 is CASSSSSGVYNEQFF. Written as DNA, the CDR3 is TGTGCCAGCAGCTCCTCTAGCGGAGTCTACAATGAGCAGTTCTTC.

This clone was observed a few times. CDR3 sequence: CASRTDRVEGYTF. In DNA form, the CDR3 reads TGTGCCAGCAGGACCGACAGGGTGGAAGGCTACACCTTC. V usage is TRBV7-2 and J usage is TRBJ1-2; 7 positions match TRBD1. The J segment lost 8 bases and the V segment lost 6 bases, leaving 9 bases of the junction unmatched. This CDR3 region has 13 residues. Per germline, CDR1 SGHTA and CDR2 FQGNSA.

The rearrangement joins TRBV3-1 (or the pseudogene TRBV3-2) to TRBJ2-7, with TRBD1 as a possible D gene (7 bases). Germline CDR1 and CDR2: LGHDT and YNNKEL (reference sequence). This CDR3 spans 14 amino acids. The germline V and J ends were trimmed by 4 bases and 0 bases, with 10 bases remaining between them. This CDR3 is CASSLRGDSYEQYF. The DNA for the CDR3 is TGTGCCAGCAGCCTCAGGGGGGACTCCTACGAGCAGTACTTC.

This chain joins TRBV9 and TRBJ1-3; 7 nucleotides align to TRBD1. Germline V lookup: CDR1 SGDLS, CDR2 YYNGEE. The CDR3 has 18 residues. Trimming removed 4 bases from V and 0 bases from J; junction bases left unmatched: 13. CDR3 region: CASSLNPGQRTSGNTIYF. The CDR3 nucleotides are TGTGCCAGCAGCCTCAACCCGGGACAGAGAACCTCTGGAAACACCATATATTTT.

V gene TRBV19 combines with J gene TRBJ2-2, with 7 nucleotides matching TRBD1. The CDR3 extends over 13 amino acids. V lost 8 bases, J lost 8 bases, and 8 bases stayed unmatched. The germline gives CDR1 LNHDA, CDR2 SQIVND (reference sequence). Here the CDR3 reads CASRRTGRGELFF. CDR3 sequence (DNA): TGTGCCAGTCGCCGGACAGGTCGGGGGGAGCTGTTTTTT.

Note on this clone: Germline is not matched at one junction end, which may reflect a read error. The chain recombines TRBV12-3 or TRBV12-4 with TRBJ1-5; D is unresolved. The CDR3 is 12 amino acids. The CDR3 region has the DNA TGTGCCAGCTGTTTTCGGAGTCAGCCCCAGCATTTT. Protein: CASCFRSQPQHF.

The chain has TRBV19 and TRBJ2-1, with 10 nucleotides matching TRBD1. The CDR3 has 13 residues. Germline CDR1 LNHDA, CDR2 SQIVND (reference sequence). Trimming removed 6 bases from V and 4 bases from J; junction bases left unmatched: 0. CDR3 coding DNA: TGTGCCAGTAGGGGACAGGGGTACAATGAGCAGTTCTTC. Its protein is CASRGQGYNEQFF.

This chain joins TRBV12-5 and TRBJ1-4, with D unresolved. With 6 bases removed from V and 3 bases from J, the gap between germline ends came to 14 bases. Germline V lookup: CDR1 LGHNT, CDR2 FRNRAP. The CDR3 contains 15 residues. The CDR3 is CASGQIYGANEKLFF. CDR3 bases: TGTGCTAGTGGCCAAATATACGGGGCTAATGAAAAACTGTTTTTT.